This T cell receptor beta chain was captured by sequencing in a study of T cells after posttransplantation cyclophosphamide. The repertoire was sequenced with immunoSEQ multiplex PCR; TCRdb's copy has only in-frame clones and lacks some. The table lists more than 30,000 clones, with no singletons. V dropped 5 bases and J dropped 0; count of bases not matched to a gene: 6. The CDR3 extends over 15 amino acids. Germline-derived CDR1 and CDR2 are SGHNT and YYREEE (reference sequence). The study's findings and limits: Blood and skin or GI T cell repertoires showed limited TRB overlap. TRB clonality was highly associated with recipient CMV seropositivity and reactivation.

This clone has only a few counts. Its target is unknown. The V call is TRBV5-4, the J call TRBJ2-3, with 7 bases lining up with TRBD1. The sequenced sample consisted of PBMCs. This sequence originates from a girl aged 10-17 years in good health, CMV-negative, and a related stem cell transplant donor. CDR3 DNA: TGTGCCAGCAGTTCGACAGGGAGTAGCACAGATACGCAGTATTTT. Amino acids: CASSSTGSSTDTQYF. Combining the CDR3 with reference TRBV5-4 and TRBJ2-3 gives the whole variable domain ETGVTQSPTHLIKTRGQQVTLRCSSQSGHNTVSWYQQALGQGPQFIFQYYREEENGRGNFPPRFSGLQFPNYSSELNVNALELDDSALYLCASSSTGSSTDTQYFGPGTRLTVL.